Shown below are 8 T cell receptor beta chains from a single sample sequenced in a study of blood T cells in healthy people across ages. With a J-beta primer mix and a sample-barcoded 5' primer, a second PCR ran roughly 7 to 11 cycles. TCRdb ran MiXCR on the 5' RACE reads and lists one entry per CDR3 protein. The sample carries 450,000 to 650,000 distinct CDR3 sequences, 20% to 30% recorded once. The same sample was also studied in work on T cells of mothers and their children.

The sample was blood. These receptors came from a boy between 10 and 17 years old in good health.

The chain employs TRBV27 and TRBJ1-4; D is possibly TRBD1 (5 bases). Trimming took 5 bases from V and 7 from J, leaving 11 bases between them. The CDR3 is 13 residues long. Germline V lookup: CDR1 MNHEY, CDR2 SMNVEV (reference sequence). The CDR3: CASSPMGGEKLFF. Here the CDR3 DNA reads TGTGCCAGCAGTCCCATGGGGGGTGAAAAACTGTTTTTT.

The V gene is TRBV19, the J gene TRBJ2-2; 7 bases are shared with TRBD2. V gave up 3 bases and J gave up 1 base; unmatched junction bases: 2. The CDR3 extends over 15 amino acids. CDR1 is LNHDA and CDR2 is SQIVND in the germline V gene (reference sequence). The CDR3 nucleotides are TGTGCCAGTAGTATCGGGGGGATGAACACCGGGGAGCTGTTTTTT. It yields the protein CASSIGGMNTGELFF.

This clonotype has only a few counts. The chain is built from TRBV27 and TRBJ1-1; 7 nucleotides line up with TRBD1. J was trimmed by 0 bases and V by 8 bases; bases with no gene match: 9. Germline loops: CDR1 MNHEY, CDR2 SMNVEV (reference sequence). CDR3 length equals 15 residues. The CDR3 sequence is CASAERGRMNTEAFF. Here the CDR3 DNA reads TGTGCCAGCGCGGAAAGGGGGCGGATGAACACTGAAGCTTTCTTT.

V is TRBV12-3 or TRBV12-4 and J is TRBJ2-3, with D perhaps TRBD2 (5 bases). The V gene lost 5 bases and the J gene lost 0 bases, with 12 bases spanning the gap. CDR3 length: 15 residues. The CDR3 DNA reads TGTGCCAGCAGTCCCCCCCGCGGGAGCACAGATACGCAGTATTTT. Its protein is CASSPPRGSTDTQYF.

This clonotype was observed a few times. The V and J genes are TRBV6-6 and TRBJ2-5; D call uncertain. The J call is doubtful: the DNA matches TRBJ2-1 better. CDR1 MNHNY and CDR2 SVGAGI come from the germline V gene (reference sequence). The CDR3 has 12 amino acids. The CDR3 nucleotides are TGTGCCAGCAGTTATAGCCCGGATGAGCAGTTCTTC. Residues: CASSYSPDEQFF.

This clonotype has a handful of counts. The rearrangement joins TRBV24-1 to TRBJ2-5; D is perhaps TRBD1 or TRBD2 (5 bases each). The J call is in doubt because the DNA end fits TRBJ2-1 better. Per the germline V gene, CDR1 is KGHDR and CDR2 is SFDVKD. There are 14 residues in the CDR3. The CDR3 DNA reads TGTGCCACCAGTGACCCGGGACCGTCGCTGAAGCAGTTCTTC. Protein product: CATSDPGPSLKQFF.

V is TRBV10-3 and J is TRBJ2-7; TRBD2 might be the D (6 bases). Trimming left V 0 bases short and J 7 bases short, with 13 bases between. The CDR3 runs 14 residues. Germline CDR1 ENHRY, CDR2 SYGVKD. DNA for the CDR3: TGTGCCATCAGTGAGTCGGGACTGACGGGTGAGCAGTACTTC. Amino acid sequence: CAISESGLTGEQYF.

V usage is TRBV18 and J usage is TRBJ1-5; 9 bases match TRBD1. The CDR3 covers 14 residues. Trimming cost V 4 bases and J 10 bases; bases outside gene matches: 8. Germline V gives CDR1 KGHSH, CDR2 LQKENI. The CDR3 nucleotides read TGTGCCAGCTCACGGACAGGGGATGGAGTACCCCAGCATTTT. Translating gives CASSRTGDGVPQHF.